The 5 T cell receptor beta chains given below trace back to one sample, sequenced in a study of cytomegalovirus exposure and HLA in healthy donors. The PCR was carried out with 60 Vbeta primers and 13 Jbeta primers. Assay used: immunoSEQ multiplex PCR; TCRdb lists only in-frame clones, some missing. The profile shows some 150,000 clones, roughly 70% of them singletons. The sample comprised PBMCs. The receptor set was obtained from a man aged 55 to 70 in good health and CMV-seronegative.

The chain combines TRBV7-9 with TRBJ2-2, with 9 nucleotides matching TRBD2. Trimming cost V 10 bases and J 3 bases; bases outside gene matches: 12. The CDR3 has 16 residues. CDR1 SEHNR and CDR2 FQNEAQ come from the germline V gene (reference sequence). CDR3 sequence: CAIILSGRGYTGELFF. CDR3 nucleotide sequence: TGTGCCATTATTCTTAGCGGGAGAGGATACACCGGGGAGCTGTTTTTT.

The count of this clone is one. This chain connects TRBV9 to TRBJ1-5; D is ambiguous. This CDR3 contains 13 residues. V lost 0 bases, J lost 3 bases, and 4 bases lay in between. CDR1 is SGDLS and CDR2 is YYNGEE in the germline V gene. The CDR3 protein is CASSVDTNQPQHF. In DNA form, the CDR3 reads TGTGCCAGCAGCGTAGACACCAATCAGCCCCAGCATTTT.

This chain joins TRBV28 and TRBJ1-1, with D possibly TRBD1 on 6 matching bases. The V and J ends lost 8 bases and 11 bases respectively, with 21 bases between them. The length of the CDR3 is 13 residues. The germline V gene encodes CDR1 MDHEN and CDR2 SYDVKM. The CDR3 is CASRWGGIRMAFF. For the CDR3, the DNA is TGTGCCAGCCGTTGGGGGGGCATTCGGATGGCTTTCTTT.

The rearrangement uses TRBV19 and TRBJ2-7; tentative D call: TRBD2 (6 bases). CDR1 LNHDA and CDR2 SQIVND come from the germline V gene (reference sequence). Trimming cost V 3 bases and J 2 bases, with 11 bases left between them. This CDR3 is built from 14 residues. The CDR3 DNA follows: TGTGCCAGTAGTATGGTTTGGGAGGCCTACGAGCAGTACTTC. As protein: CASSMVWEAYEQYF. The full variable domain, completed using reference TRBV19 and TRBJ2-7, is DGGITQSPKYLFRKEGQNVTLSCEQNLNHDAMYWYRQDPGQGLRLIYYSQIVNDFQKGDIAEGYSVSREKKESFPLTVTSAQKNPTAFYLCASSMVWEAYEQYFGPGTRLTVT.

The rearrangement joins TRBV7-2 to TRBJ2-6, with 8 nucleotides matching TRBD1. Looked up from germline, CDR1 is SGHTA and CDR2 is FQGNSA. The CDR3 contains 17 residues. The J segment lost 2 bases and the V segment lost 4 bases, leaving 7 bases of the junction unmatched. The CDR3 nucleotides are TGTGCCAGCAGCTCCTCCAGGGGGCTACCTGGGGCCAACGTCCTGACTTTC. It codes for CASSSSRGLPGANVLTF.